This T cell receptor beta chain came from a study of blood T cells in healthy people across ages. Study details: Per two T cells, about one barcoded beta molecule was captured through template switching.

Trimming cost V 11 bases and J 2 bases, with 13 bases left between them. CDR3 size: 13 residues. In germline, CDR1 is MNHEY, CDR2 SVGEGT. General study results and limits: Higher naive T cell percentage went strongly together with higher TCR beta diversity.

As to this clonotype: Its antigen remains unidentified.

The second PCR ran roughly 7 to 12 cycles with a sample-barcoded 5' primer and J-beta primers. The authors tagged each cDNA molecule using a template-switch adaptor with 12 random nucleotides. A single record per CDR3 protein comes from TCRdb applying MiXCR to the 5' RACE reads. Altogether more than 1,000,000 distinct CDR3 sequences are present, 25% being singletons, with the ten largest covering approximately 0.71%. These sequences were also reported in another study, on T cells of mothers and their children. From that report: Slightly higher but non-significant overlap marked related mother-child pairs versus unrelated pairs.

Sequencing was performed on blood. This TCR was recovered from a girl aged 2 to 10 in good health. V gene TRBV6-2 or TRBV6-3 combines with J gene TRBJ2-1; no reliable D call. CDR3 nucleotide sequence: TGTGCCGCATCGCCCGGCGCCTACAATGAGCAGTTCTTC. It specifies CAASPGAYNEQFF.